This T cell receptor (beta chain) was sequenced during a study of CD8+ T cells in alopecia areata. Study-level information: At a dose of 5 to 10 mg twice daily, oral tofacitinib was given to treated patients. Affected scalp percentage determined the severity score of treated patients. Study results and caveats: Between patients, shared TCR sequences were less clear than in mice. This was possibly due in part to HLA diversity in the patient population.

Described treatment: oral pan-JAK inhibitor, 5-10 mg twice daily. The length of the CDR3 is 13 residues. V was trimmed by 5 bases and J by 1 base, leaving 9 bases between them. Germline CDR1 reads SGHRS; CDR2 reads YFSETQ. Concerning this clone itself: The antigen is not known. Within the sample, other DNA sequences also encode this same CDR3.

Reverse transcribed after extraction, RNA yielded cDNA as the sequencing template. Libraries were prepared by immunoSEQ multiplex PCR; TCRdb keeps only in-frame clonotypes and omits some of them. The sample has about 260,000 clones, around three fifths seen once. V gene TRBV5-1 combines with J gene TRBJ1-1, with D perhaps TRBD1 (5 bases). This TCR was sampled from a human donor with alopecia areata. The specimen comprised CD4+ T cells sorted from blood, sampled around week 53, from a patient treated with tofacitinib. The CDR3 bases are TGCGCCAGCAGTCGGGACGGGAACACTGAAGCTTTCTTT. It translates to CASSRDGNTEAFF.